This TCR beta chain was captured by sequencing in a study of T cell changes during pregnancy in multiple sclerosis (dated by TCRdb to the late 2010s). The study in broad terms: The study examined how the T cell repertoire changed over the course of pregnancy in women with multiple sclerosis.

Library method: the immunoSEQ multiplex PCR assay. The source is immuneACCESS, and TCRdb retained only in-frame sequences with V and J called. Part of the clones is not carried over; for the studies checked, unresolved V genes explain less than half of this, and the remainder is unexplained. This sample has 85,000 to 130,000 clones in its table, and around nine tenths of those were observed once. The top ten hold under 1.5% of the sample. Details on this clone: This receptor's antigen is unknown. Base qualities were left out, and no much larger clone turns up one base away.

The germline V gene yields SGDLS for CDR1 and YYNGEE for CDR2. The CDR3 numbers 17 residues from cysteine through phenylalanine. The retained sequence is limited to the CDR3, 51 bases, with the frame set at the first base. At the junction V is shortened by 4 bases and J by 7 bases, with 24 bases in between. This sample comprised peripheral blood, obtained in the second trimester of pregnancy. The source of this sequence is a female donor with multiple sclerosis, enrolled in a pregnancy study. The sequence joins TRBV9 to TRBJ2-1, with a tentative D gene TRBD2 over 7 matching bases. The DNA reads TGTGCCAGCAGCAGTAGCATAGGGGGAGGGCCGGGTAATGAGCAGTTCTTC. The translation is CASSSSIGGGPGNEQFF.